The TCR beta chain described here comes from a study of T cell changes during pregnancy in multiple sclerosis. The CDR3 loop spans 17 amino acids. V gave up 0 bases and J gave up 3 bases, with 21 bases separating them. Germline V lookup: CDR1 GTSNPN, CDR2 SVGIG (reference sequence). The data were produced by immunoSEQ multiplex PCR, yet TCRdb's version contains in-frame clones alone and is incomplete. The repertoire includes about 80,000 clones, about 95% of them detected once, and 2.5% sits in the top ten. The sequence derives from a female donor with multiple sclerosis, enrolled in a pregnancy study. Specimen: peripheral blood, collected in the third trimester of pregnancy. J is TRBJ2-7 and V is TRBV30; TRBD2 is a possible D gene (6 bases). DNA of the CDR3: TGTGCCTGGAGTGTACGGGTCTTGGGGCGGGGCCTCTACGAGCAGTACTTC. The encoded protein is CAWSVRVLGRGLYEQYF. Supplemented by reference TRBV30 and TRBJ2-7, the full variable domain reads SQTIHQWPATLVQPVGSPLSLECTVEGTSNPNLYWYRQAAGRGLQLLFYSVGIGQISSEVPQNLSASRPQDRQFILSSKKLLLSDSGFYLCAWSVRVLGRGLYEQYFGPGTRLTVT.